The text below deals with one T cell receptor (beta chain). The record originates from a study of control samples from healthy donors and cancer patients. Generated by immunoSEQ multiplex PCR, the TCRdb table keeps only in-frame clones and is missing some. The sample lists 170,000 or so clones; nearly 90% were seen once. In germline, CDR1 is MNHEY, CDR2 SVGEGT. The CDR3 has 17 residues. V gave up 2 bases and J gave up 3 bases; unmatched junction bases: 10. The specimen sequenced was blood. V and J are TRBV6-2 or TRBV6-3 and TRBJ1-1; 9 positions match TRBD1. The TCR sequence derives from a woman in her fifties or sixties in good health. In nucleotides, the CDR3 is TGTGCCAGCAGTTACGATGGGGAGGACAGGGGAGACACTGAAGCTTTCTTT. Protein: CASSYDGEDRGDTEAFF.